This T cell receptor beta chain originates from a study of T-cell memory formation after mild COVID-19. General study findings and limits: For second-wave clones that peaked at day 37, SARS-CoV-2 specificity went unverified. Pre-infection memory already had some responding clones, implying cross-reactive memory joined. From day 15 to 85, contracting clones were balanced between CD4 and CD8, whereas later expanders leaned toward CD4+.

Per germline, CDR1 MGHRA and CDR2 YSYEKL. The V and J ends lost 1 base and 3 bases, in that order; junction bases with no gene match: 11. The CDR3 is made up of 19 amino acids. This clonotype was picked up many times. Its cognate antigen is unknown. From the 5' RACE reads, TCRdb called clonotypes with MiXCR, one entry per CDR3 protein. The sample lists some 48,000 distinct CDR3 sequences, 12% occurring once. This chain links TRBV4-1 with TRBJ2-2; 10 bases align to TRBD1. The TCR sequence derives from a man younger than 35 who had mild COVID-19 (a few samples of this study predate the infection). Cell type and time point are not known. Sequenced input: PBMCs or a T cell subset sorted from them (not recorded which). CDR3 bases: TGCGCCAGCAGCCAAGTAATTCGTCGGGACAGGGGCGACACCGGGGAGCTGTTTTTT. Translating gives CASSQVIRRDRGDTGELFF.